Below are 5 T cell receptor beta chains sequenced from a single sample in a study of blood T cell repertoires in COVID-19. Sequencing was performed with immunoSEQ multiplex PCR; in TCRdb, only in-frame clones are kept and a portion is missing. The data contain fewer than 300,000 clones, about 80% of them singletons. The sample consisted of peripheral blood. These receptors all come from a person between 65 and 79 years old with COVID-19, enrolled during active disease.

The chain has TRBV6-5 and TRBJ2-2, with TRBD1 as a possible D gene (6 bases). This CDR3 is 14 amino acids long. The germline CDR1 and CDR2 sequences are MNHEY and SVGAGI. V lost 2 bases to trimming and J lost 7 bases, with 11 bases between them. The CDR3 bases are TGTGCCAGCAGTTACAGGGGGTTGGTCGGGGAGCTGTTTTTT. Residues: CASSYRGLVGELFF.

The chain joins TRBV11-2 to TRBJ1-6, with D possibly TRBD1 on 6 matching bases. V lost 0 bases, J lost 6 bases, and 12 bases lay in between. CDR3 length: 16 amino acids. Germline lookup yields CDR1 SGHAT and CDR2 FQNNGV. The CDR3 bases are TGTGCCAGCAGCTTAGAAGGGGGACGGATTAATTCACCCCTCCACTTT. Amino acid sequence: CASSLEGGRINSPLHF.

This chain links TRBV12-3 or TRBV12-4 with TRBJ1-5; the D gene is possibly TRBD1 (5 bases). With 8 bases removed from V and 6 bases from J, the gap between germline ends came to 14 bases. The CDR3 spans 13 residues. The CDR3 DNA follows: TGTGCCAGCGGCTCCGGGGGGGGTCAGCCCCAGCATTTT. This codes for CASGSGGGQPQHF.

CDR3 coding DNA: TGCGCCAGCAGCCAAGATATTCGCCGGGGGGAGCTGTTTTTT. This gives the protein CASSQDIRRGELFF. The V gene is TRBV4-3, the J gene TRBJ2-2, with D uncertain. This CDR3 region has 14 residues. Germline V CDR1 and CDR2: LGHNA, YSLEER. V was shortened by 0 bases and J by 8 bases, with 10 bases between the two germline ends.

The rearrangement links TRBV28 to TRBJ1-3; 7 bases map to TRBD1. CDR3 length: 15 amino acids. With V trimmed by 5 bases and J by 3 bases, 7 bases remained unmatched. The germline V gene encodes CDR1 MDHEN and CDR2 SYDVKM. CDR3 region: CASSHRDSRGNTIYF. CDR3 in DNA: TGTGCCAGCAGTCACCGGGACAGCCGTGGAAACACCATATATTTT. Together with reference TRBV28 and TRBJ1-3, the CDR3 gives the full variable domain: DVKVTQSSRYLVKRTGEKVFLECVQDMDHENMFWYRQDPGLGLRLIYFSYDVKMKEKGDIPEGYSVSREKKERFSLILESASTNQTSMYLCASSHRDSRGNTIYFGEGSWLTVV.